This T cell receptor beta chain originates from a study of T cell changes during pregnancy in multiple sclerosis. The CDR3 contains 15 residues. Trimming removed 1 base from V and 9 bases from J; junction bases left unmatched: 8. Germline CDR1 is SGHNT and CDR2 is YYREEE (reference sequence). The repertoire was sequenced with immunoSEQ multiplex PCR; TCRdb's copy has only in-frame clones and lacks some. The table has fewer than 140,000 clones, 75% to 95% seen once. J is TRBJ2-3 and V is TRBV5-4, with TRBD2 identical over 10 bases. The clonotype was recovered from a female donor with multiple sclerosis, enrolled in a pregnancy study. This specimen consisted of peripheral blood, obtained before pregnancy. Written as DNA, the CDR3 is TGTGCCAGCAGCTTGAAGGAACTAGCGGGATTAACGCAGTATTTT. It is translated as CASSLKELAGLTQYF.